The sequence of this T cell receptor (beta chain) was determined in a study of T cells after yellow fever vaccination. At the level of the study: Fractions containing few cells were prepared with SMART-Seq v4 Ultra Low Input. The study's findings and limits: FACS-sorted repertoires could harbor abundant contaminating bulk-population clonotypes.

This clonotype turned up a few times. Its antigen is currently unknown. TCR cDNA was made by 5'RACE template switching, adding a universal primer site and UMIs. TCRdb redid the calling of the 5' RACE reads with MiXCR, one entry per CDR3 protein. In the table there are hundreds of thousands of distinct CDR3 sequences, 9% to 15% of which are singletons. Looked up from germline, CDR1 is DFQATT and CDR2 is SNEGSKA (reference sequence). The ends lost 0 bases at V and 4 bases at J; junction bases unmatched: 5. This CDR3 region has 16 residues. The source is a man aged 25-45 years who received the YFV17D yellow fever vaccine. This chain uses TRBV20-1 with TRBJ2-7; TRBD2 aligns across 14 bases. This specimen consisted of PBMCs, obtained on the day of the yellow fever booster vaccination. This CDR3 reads CSARDGTSGSWYEQYF. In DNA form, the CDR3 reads TGCAGTGCTAGAGATGGGACTAGCGGGAGTTGGTACGAGCAGTACTTC.